The source of this T cell receptor (beta chain) is a study of beta chain features in type 1 diabetes. What was sequenced were expressed TCRB transcripts, since all of the isolated RNA had been reverse transcribed. Regulatory, naive and central memory T cell samples averaged roughly 3.5 million reads. The repertoire was sequenced with immunoSEQ multiplex PCR; TCRdb's copy has only in-frame clones and lacks some. The top ten hold less than 0.45% of the sample, which has around 340,000 clones, 6.5% to 10% seen once. Sequencing used central memory CD4+ T cells from blood. The receptor was derived from a woman younger than 30 in good health.

The CDR3 is CASTASPNLEQFF. DNA for the CDR3: TGTGCCAGTACGGCCTCCCCCAATTTGGAGCAGTTCTTC. This chain connects TRBV19 to TRBJ2-1; D gene uncertain. There are 13 residues in the CDR3. Germline V CDR1 and CDR2: LNHDA, SQIVND (reference sequence). The V and J ends lost 7 bases and 10 bases respectively, with 17 bases between them.